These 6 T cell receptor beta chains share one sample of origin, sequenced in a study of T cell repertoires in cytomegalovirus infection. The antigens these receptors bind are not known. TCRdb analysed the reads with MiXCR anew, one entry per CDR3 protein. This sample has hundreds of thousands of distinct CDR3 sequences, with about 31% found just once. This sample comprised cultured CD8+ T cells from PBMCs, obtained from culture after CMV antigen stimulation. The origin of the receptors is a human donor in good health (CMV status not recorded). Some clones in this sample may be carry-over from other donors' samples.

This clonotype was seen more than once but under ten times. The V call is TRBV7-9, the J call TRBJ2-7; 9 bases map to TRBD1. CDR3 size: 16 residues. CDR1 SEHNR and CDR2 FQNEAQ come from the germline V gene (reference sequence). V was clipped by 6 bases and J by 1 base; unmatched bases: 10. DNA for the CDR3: TGTGCCAGCAGTCCCGAAGGCGGGACAGGGTCCTACGAGCAGTACTTC. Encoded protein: CASSPEGGTGSYEQYF.

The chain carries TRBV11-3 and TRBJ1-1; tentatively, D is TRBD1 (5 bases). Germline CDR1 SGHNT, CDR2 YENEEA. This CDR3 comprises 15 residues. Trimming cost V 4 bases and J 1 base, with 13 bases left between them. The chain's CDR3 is CASSSPQGPNTEAFF. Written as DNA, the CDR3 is TGTGCCAGCAGCTCTCCCCAGGGCCCGAACACTGAAGCTTTCTTT.

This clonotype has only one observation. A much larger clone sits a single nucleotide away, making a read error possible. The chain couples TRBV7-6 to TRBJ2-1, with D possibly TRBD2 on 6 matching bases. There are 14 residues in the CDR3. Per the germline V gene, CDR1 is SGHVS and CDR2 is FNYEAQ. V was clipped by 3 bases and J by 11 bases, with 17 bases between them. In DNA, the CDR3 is TGTGCCAGCAGCTTCCTGACACCCGGGGGTAAGCAGTTCTTC. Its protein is CASSFLTPGGKQFF.

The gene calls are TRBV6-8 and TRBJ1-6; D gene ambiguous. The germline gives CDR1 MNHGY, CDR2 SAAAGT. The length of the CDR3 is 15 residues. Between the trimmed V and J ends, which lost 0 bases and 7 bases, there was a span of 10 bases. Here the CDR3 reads CASSYSASGNSPLHF. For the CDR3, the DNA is TGTGCCAGCAGTTACTCGGCGTCAGGCAATTCACCCCTCCACTTT.

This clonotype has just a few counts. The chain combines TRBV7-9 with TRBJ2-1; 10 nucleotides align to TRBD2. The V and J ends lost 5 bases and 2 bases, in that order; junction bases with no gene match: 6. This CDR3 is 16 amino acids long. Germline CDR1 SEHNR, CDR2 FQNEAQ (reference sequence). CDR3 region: CASSTERGGTYNEQFF. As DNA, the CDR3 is TGTGCCAGCAGCACTGAGCGGGGGGGGACCTACAATGAGCAGTTCTTC.

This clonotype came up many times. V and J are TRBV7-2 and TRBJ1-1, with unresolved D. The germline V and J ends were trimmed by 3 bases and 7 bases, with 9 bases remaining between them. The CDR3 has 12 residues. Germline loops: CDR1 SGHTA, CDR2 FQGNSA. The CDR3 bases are TGTGCCAGCAGCTTGTCGGGTTTTGAAGCTTTCTTT. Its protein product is CASSLSGFEAFF. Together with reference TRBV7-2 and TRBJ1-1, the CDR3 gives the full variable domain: GAGVSQSPSNKVTEKGKDVELRCDPISGHTALYWYRQSLGQGLEFLIYFQGNSAPDKSGLPSDRFSAERTGGSVSTLTIQRTQQEDSAVYLCASSLSGFEAFFGQGTRLTVV.